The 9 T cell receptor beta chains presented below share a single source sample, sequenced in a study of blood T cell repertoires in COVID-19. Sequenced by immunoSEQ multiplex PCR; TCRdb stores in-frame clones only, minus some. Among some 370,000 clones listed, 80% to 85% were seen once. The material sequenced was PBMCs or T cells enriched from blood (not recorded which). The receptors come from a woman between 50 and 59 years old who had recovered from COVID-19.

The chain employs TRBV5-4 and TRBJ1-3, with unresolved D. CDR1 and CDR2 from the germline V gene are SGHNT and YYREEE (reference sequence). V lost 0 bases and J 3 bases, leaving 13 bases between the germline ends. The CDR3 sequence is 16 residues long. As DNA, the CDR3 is TGTGCCAGCAGCTTGGGCCCCCAGTCGGGTGGAAACACCATATATTTT. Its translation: CASSLGPQSGGNTIYF.

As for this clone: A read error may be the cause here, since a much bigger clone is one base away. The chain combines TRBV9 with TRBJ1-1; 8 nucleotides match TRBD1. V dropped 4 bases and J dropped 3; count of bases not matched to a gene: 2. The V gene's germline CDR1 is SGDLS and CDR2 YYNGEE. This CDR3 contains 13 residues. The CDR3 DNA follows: TGTGCCAGCAGCTTGACAGGGGACACTGAAGCTTTCTTT. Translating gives CASSLTGDTEAFF.

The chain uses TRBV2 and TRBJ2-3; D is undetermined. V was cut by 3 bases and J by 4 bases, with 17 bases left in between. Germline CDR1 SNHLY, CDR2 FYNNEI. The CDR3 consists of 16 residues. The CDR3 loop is CASSDATALSPDTQYF. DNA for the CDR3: TGTGCCAGCAGTGATGCCACAGCTCTTTCCCCAGATACGCAGTATTTT.

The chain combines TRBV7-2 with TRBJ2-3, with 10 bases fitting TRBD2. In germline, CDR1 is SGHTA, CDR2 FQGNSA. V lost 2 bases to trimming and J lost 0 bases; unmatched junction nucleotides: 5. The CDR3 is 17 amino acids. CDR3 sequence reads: CASSLHSGRTSTDTQYF. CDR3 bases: TGTGCCAGCAGCTTACATAGCGGGAGGACTAGCACAGATACGCAGTATTTT. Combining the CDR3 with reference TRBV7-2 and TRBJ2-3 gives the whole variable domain GAGVSQSPSNKVTEKGKDVELRCDPISGHTALYWYRQSLGQGLEFLIYFQGNSAPDKSGLPSDRFSAERTGGSVSTLTIQRTQQEDSAVYLCASSLHSGRTSTDTQYFGPGTRLTVL.

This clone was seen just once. CDR3 sequence (DNA): TGTGCCACCGAAGGGGGAAATCTGAACACTGAAGCTTTCTTT. Its protein product is CATEGGNLNTEAFF. The chain recombines TRBV15 with TRBJ1-1; perhaps TRBD1 as D (6 bases). Germline V gene data show CDR1 as LNHNV and CDR2 as YYDKDF (reference sequence). V was shortened by 8 bases and J by 0 bases, with 13 bases between the two germline ends. The CDR3 consists of 14 residues.

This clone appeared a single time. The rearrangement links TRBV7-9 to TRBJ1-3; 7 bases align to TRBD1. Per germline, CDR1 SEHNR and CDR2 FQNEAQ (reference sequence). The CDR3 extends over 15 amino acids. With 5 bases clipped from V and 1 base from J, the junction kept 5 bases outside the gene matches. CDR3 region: CASSPPDRSGNTIYF. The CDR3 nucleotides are TGTGCCAGCAGCCCCCCGGACAGGTCTGGAAACACCATATATTTT. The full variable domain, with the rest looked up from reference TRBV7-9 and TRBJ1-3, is DTGVSQNPRHKITKRGQNVTFRCDPISEHNRLYWYRQTLGQGPEFLTYFQNEAQLEKSRLLSDRFSAERPKGSFSTLEIQRTEQGDSAMYLCASSPPDRSGNTIYFGEGSWLTVV.

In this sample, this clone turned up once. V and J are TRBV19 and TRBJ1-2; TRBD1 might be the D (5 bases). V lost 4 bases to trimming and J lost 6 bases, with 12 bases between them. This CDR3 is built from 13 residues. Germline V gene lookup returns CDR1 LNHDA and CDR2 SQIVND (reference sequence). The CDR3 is CASSNQGRDGYTF. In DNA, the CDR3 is TGTGCCAGTAGTAATCAGGGCCGGGATGGCTACACCTTC. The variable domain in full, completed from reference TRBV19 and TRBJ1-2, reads DGGITQSPKYLFRKEGQNVTLSCEQNLNHDAMYWYRQDPGQGLRLIYYSQIVNDFQKGDIAEGYSVSREKKESFPLTVTSAQKNPTAFYLCASSNQGRDGYTFGSGTRLTVV.

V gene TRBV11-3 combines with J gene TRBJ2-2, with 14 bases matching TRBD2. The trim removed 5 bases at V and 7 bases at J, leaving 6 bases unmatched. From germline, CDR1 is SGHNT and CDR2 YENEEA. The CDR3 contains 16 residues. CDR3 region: CASSKGTSGSSGELFF. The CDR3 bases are TGTGCCAGCAGCAAGGGGACTAGCGGGAGTAGCGGGGAGCTGTTTTTT. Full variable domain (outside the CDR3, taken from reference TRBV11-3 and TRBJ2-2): EAGVVQSPRYKIIEKKQPVAFWCNPISGHNTLYWYLQNLGQGPELLIRYENEEAVDDSQLPKDRFSAERLKGVDSTLKIQPAELGDSAVYLCASSKGTSGSSGELFFGEGSRLTVL.

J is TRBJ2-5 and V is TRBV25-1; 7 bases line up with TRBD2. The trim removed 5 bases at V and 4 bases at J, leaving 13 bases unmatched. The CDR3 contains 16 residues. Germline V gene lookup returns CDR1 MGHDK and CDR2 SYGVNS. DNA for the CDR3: TGTGCCAGCAGTCCGATCGGACTAGGTCACTCAGAGACCCAGTACTTC. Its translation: CASSPIGLGHSETQYF.